This is a list of T cell receptor beta chains from one sample in a study of post-analysis software for immune sequencing data. TCRdb re-analysed the PCR reads in MiXCR, keeping a single row per CDR3 protein. Of just over 250,000 distinct CDR3 sequences listed, roughly a third are singletons. The sample consisted of blood. These receptors came from a girl aged 10-17 years with multiple sclerosis. CDR3s include the opening cysteine and the closing phenylalanine or tryptophan. D genes are given only for firm matches. Only part of the rows carry a size: once, few, many, or a class if the clone is expanded.

CDR3 length | clone size | D gene | J gene | V gene | CDR3 protein | CDR3 DNA
14 | many | - | TRBJ2-3 | TRBV20-1 | CSAEPGTSTHTQYF | TGCAGTGCTGAGCCCGGGACTTCTACTCATACGCAGTATTTT
16 | many | TRBD1 | TRBJ2-7 | TRBV7-2 | CASSLEGQLSSYEQYF | TGTGCCAGCAGCTTAGAGGGACAGCTAAGCTCCTACGAGCAGTACTTC
14 | many | TRBD1 | TRBJ1-5 | TRBV7-2 | CASSLGQGSQPQHF | TGTGCCAGCAGCTTAGGACAGGGTAGTCAGCCCCAGCATTTT
15 | once | - | TRBJ2-1 | TRBV10-3 | CAITAGQSSYNEQFF | TGTGCCATCACCGCCGGACAGAGCAGCTACAATGAGCAGTTCTTC
12 | - | - | TRBJ2-7 | TRBV5-1 | CASSSDGPEQYF | TGCGCCAGCAGCTCTGACGGTCCCGAGCAGTACTTC
15 | - | TRBD2 | TRBJ2-3 | TRBV7-6 | CASSLGTSRTDTQYF | TGTGCCAGCAGCTTAGGGACTAGCAGAACAGATACGCAGTATTTT
11 | few | - | TRBJ2-5 | TRBV11-2 | CASSVAGHQYF | TGTGCCAGCAGCGTAGCAGGGCATCAGTACTTC
14 | - | TRBD1 | TRBJ2-3 | TRBV20-1 | CSAATGDAADTQYF | TGCAGTGCCGCGACAGGGGATGCGGCCGATACGCAGTATTTT
15 | many | - | TRBJ1-1 | TRBV6-1 | CASRDPSRMNTEAFF | TGTGCCAGCAGGGACCCTTCGAGGATGAACACTGAAGCTTTCTTT
14 | - | - | TRBJ1-2 | TRBV7-9 | CASSLADWNYGYTF | TGTGCCAGCAGCTTGGCCGATTGGAATTATGGCTACACCTTC
14 | - | - | TRBJ2-4 | TRBV9 | CASSVAAGKNIQYF | TGTGCCAGCAGCGTAGCGGCGGGCAAAAACATTCAGTACTTC
15 | - | - | TRBJ2-6 | TRBV19 | CASINGKTGANVLTF | TGTGCCAGTATTAACGGAAAGACTGGGGCCAACGTCCTGACTTTC
16 | - | - | TRBJ1-6 | TRBV3-1 | CASSFDGQSPNSPLHF | TGTGCCAGCAGCTTTGACGGGCAGTCTCCTAATTCACCCCTCCACTTT
15 | many | TRBD2 | TRBJ2-4 | TRBV6-5 | CASSDLRRGVNIQYF | TGTGCCAGCAGTGACCTCCGGCGGGGGGTAAACATTCAGTACTTC
13 | few | TRBD2 | TRBJ2-5 | TRBV24-1 | CATTTGRRDEQYF | TGTGCCACCACGACCGGGAGGAGGGATGAGCAGTACTTC
14 | many | - | TRBJ2-1 | TRBV7-9 | CASSIGGGYNEQFF | TGTGCCAGCAGCATAGGGGGGGGGTACAATGAGCAGTTCTTC
17 | few | - | TRBJ2-7 | TRBV10-2 | CASSEVLFAPQTYEQYF | TGCGCCAGCAGTGAGGTCCTGTTTGCCCCCCAAACGTACGAGCAGTACTTC
13 | - | - | TRBJ2-5 | TRBV12-3/TRBV12-4 | CASSLGDRETQYF | TGTGCCAGCAGTTTAGGTGACCGAGAGACCCAGTACTTC
18 | - | TRBD2 | TRBJ2-1 | TRBV27 | CASSLSVVAGGPLHEQFF | TGTGCCAGCAGTTTATCGGTAGTAGCGGGAGGGCCGTTACATGAGCAGTTCTTC
14 | - | - | TRBJ2-4 | TRBV20-1 | CSAPDDLRRDIQYF | TGCAGTGCTCCGGACGACCTTAGGCGAGACATTCAGTACTTC